This record concerns one T cell receptor beta chain sequence. As yet, its antigen is unknown. Terminally differentiated effector memory CD45RA+ cells were excluded from the naive CD8 cells, which were CD45RO-negative and positively selected for CCR7. This entry is derived from a study of shared clonotypes between healthy human individuals. Study-level results: The four-donor shared clonotypes exceeded non-shared clonotypes in generation probability, with non-shared ones scoring lower.

Only in-frame clones appear in the TCRdb table, and some are missing; sequencing was by immunoSEQ multiplex PCR. The data show fewer than 1 million clones, 96% seen once. V shed 4 bases, J shed 2 bases, and the junction held 8 bases outside the gene matches. This CDR3 is 15 amino acids long. In germline, CDR1 is SGHRS, CDR2 YFSETQ. The source material was naive CD8+ T cells sorted from blood. The V call is TRBV5-1, the J call TRBJ1-1, with 7 bases fitting TRBD1. This receptor was identified in a man younger than 40 in good health. CDR3 DNA: TGCGCCAGCAGCCCCACAGGGGCCAAAAACACTGAAGCTTTCTTT. Protein: CASSPTGAKNTEAFF.